This TCR beta chain was found in a study of blood T cell repertoires in COVID-19. Study context: COVID-19 samples from acute and convalescent phases originated in the United States, Italy and Spain.

Assay: immunoSEQ multiplex PCR; the TCRdb copy retains only in-frame clones and omits some. The sample has under 200,000 clones, around nine tenths seen once. Sequences were obtained from peripheral blood. The sequence was collected from a man between 60 and 75 years old with active or convalescent COVID-19.

CDR3 sequence reads: CASSITGVINQPQHF. CDR3 sequence (DNA): TGTGCCAGTAGTATTACAGGGGTGATAAATCAGCCCCAGCATTTT. V gene TRBV19 combines with J gene TRBJ1-5; 7 bases are a match to TRBD1. The CDR3 runs 15 residues. The V and J ends lost 3 bases and 4 bases, in that order; junction bases with no gene match: 6. CDR1 is LNHDA and CDR2 is SQIVND in the germline V gene (reference sequence).